Below, 8 T cell receptor beta chains from the same sample are listed, as sequenced in a study of OX40 agonist ivuxolimab in advanced cancers. TCRdb's table, derived via immunoSEQ multiplex PCR, lists solely in-frame clones and lacks some. Here the sample spans more than 10,000 clones, roughly 90% being singletons. The material was CD4+ or CD8+ T cells sorted from blood, obtained in a trial of the OX40 agonist ivuxolimab. All receptors come from an adult with an advanced solid tumor such as melanoma, head and neck, liver or kidney cancer.

This clone was picked up one time. The chain employs TRBV7-9 and TRBJ2-7; D not certain. The length of the CDR3 is 12 residues. The germline V and J ends were trimmed by 6 bases and 6 bases, with 12 bases remaining between them. Per germline, CDR1 SEHNR and CDR2 FQNEAQ (reference sequence). CDR3 region: CASRKGRAEQYF. CDR3 nucleotide sequence: TGTGCCAGCAGGAAAGGTAGGGCCGAGCAGTACTTC.

The chain has TRBV6-1 and TRBJ1-4; 7 bases are shared with TRBD1. The length of the CDR3 is 14 residues. The trim removed 11 bases at V and 13 bases at J, leaving 19 bases unmatched. Germline loops: CDR1 MNHNS, CDR2 SASEGT. The chain's CDR3 is CAVLRDRVMKGLFF. CDR3 nucleotides: TGTGCCGTTCTCCGGGACAGAGTAATGAAGGGACTGTTTTTT.

The CDR3 region has the DNA TGTGCCAGCAGCCTCATCATTGGAGGATCCGGGGAGCTGTTTTTT. This codes for CASSLIIGGSGELFF. The chain combines TRBV4-2 with TRBJ2-2, with TRBD2 as a possible D gene (5 bases). The CDR3 extends over 15 amino acids. Between the trimmed V and J ends, which lost 4 bases and 6 bases, there was a span of 15 bases. The germline V gene has CDR1 LGHNA and CDR2 YNFKEQ.

The rearrangement uses TRBV5-4 and TRBJ2-7; 9 bases line up with TRBD1. Germline V lookup: CDR1 SGHNT, CDR2 YYREEE (reference sequence). V lost 1 base, J lost 6 bases, and 8 bases stayed unmatched. This CDR3 spans 15 amino acids. CDR3 bases: TGTGCCAGCAGCTTGTACAGGGGGCGCGGGATCGAGCAGTACTTC. Translation gives CASSLYRGRGIEQYF. The complete variable domain, with remaining parts taken from reference TRBV5-4 and TRBJ2-7, reads ETGVTQSPTHLIKTRGQQVTLRCSSQSGHNTVSWYQQALGQGPQFIFQYYREEENGRGNFPPRFSGLQFPNYSSELNVNALELDDSALYLCASSLYRGRGIEQYFGPGTRLTVT.

V and J are TRBV7-3 and TRBJ2-2, with D possibly matching TRBD2 (6 bases). The CDR3 has 19 amino acids. The germline CDR1 and CDR2 sequences are SGHTA and FQGTGA. Trimming took off 2 bases at V and 6 bases at J, with 25 bases between the two ends. CDR3 DNA: TGTGCCAGCAGCTTAGTCCCCAGACTAGTTGTCCCCTCCCCCGGGGAGCTGTTTTTT. This sequence encodes CASSLVPRLVVPSPGELFF. The variable domain in full, with the rest retrieved from reference TRBV7-3 and TRBJ2-2, is GAGVSQTPSNKVTEKGKYVELRCDPISGHTALYWYRQSLGQGPEFLIYFQGTGAADDSGLPNDRFFAVRPEGSVSTLKIQRTERGDSAVYLCASSLVPRLVVPSPGELFFGEGSRLTVL.

CDR3 coding DNA: TGTGCCACCAGCAGAGATTCACAGGGGGTGAAACCTTTCTTT. Translation gives CATSRDSQGVKPFF. The rearrangement links TRBV15 to TRBJ1-1; 8 positions agree with TRBD1. V shed 0 bases, J shed 12 bases, and the junction held 9 bases outside the gene matches. The CDR3 covers 14 residues. The germline CDR1 and CDR2 sequences are LNHNV and YYDKDF (reference sequence).

Written as DNA, the CDR3 is TGTGCCAGCAGTTTTGGACAGGGGTATGCCAATGAGCAGTTCTTC. It yields the protein CASSFGQGYANEQFF. The chain joins TRBV6-5 to TRBJ2-1; 9 positions match TRBD1. This CDR3 comprises 15 residues. V dropped 4 bases and J dropped 6; count of bases not matched to a gene: 7. The germline V gene has CDR1 MNHEY and CDR2 SVGAGI.

The genes are TRBV4-1 and TRBJ2-7; TRBD2 aligns across 8 bases. Trimming took 1 base from V and 2 from J; bases not matched to a gene: 4. Germline CDR1 reads MGHRA; CDR2 reads YSYEKL. The CDR3 spans 15 residues. The CDR3 DNA is TGCGCCAGCAGCCAAGTTCGGGAGGGGGCCTACGAGCAGTACTTC. Translating gives CASSQVREGAYEQYF.